The rows below give T cell receptor beta chains drawn from one sample of a study of T cells expressing NK-cell markers. For each CDR3 protein, TCRdb gives one entry from its re-call of the 5' RACE reads, without DNA. The repertoire table contains around 100,000 distinct CDR3 sequences. Sequencing was done on a sample of blood T cells: a sorted CD56 or NKG2C T cell subset, CD4+ or CD8+ T cells, or bulk PBMC T cells (not recorded which). Every receptor here comes from a woman aged 18 to 69 in good health. CDR3s include the opening cysteine and the closing phenylalanine or tryptophan. Each record gives: V gene, J gene, CDR3 protein.

V gene: TRBV4-3; J gene: TRBJ1-5; CDR3 protein: CASSQDVGQPQHF
V gene: TRBV5-6; J gene: TRBJ1-5; CDR3 protein: CASSFAAGGGNQPQHF
V gene: TRBV7-9; J gene: TRBJ1-1; CDR3 protein: CASSPRGPGAFF
V gene: TRBV20-1; J gene: TRBJ2-2; CDR3 protein: CSALMTGELFF
V gene: TRBV20-1; J gene: TRBJ1-4; CDR3 protein: CSARDGRWANEKLFF
V gene: TRBV12-3/TRBV12-4; J gene: TRBJ1-5; CDR3 protein: CASSHNSNQPQHF
V gene: TRBV3-1; J gene: TRBJ2-7; CDR3 protein: CASSQSSRLTYEQYF
V gene: TRBV6-5; J gene: TRBJ2-7; CDR3 protein: CASSYWVSGVQGEQYF
V gene: TRBV27; J gene: TRBJ2-5; CDR3 protein: CASSPGTVGQETQYF
V gene: TRBV7-9; J gene: TRBJ1-1; CDR3 protein: CASNQTENTEAFF
V gene: TRBV19; J gene: TRBJ2-5; CDR3 protein: CASSMGVQGIGETQYF
V gene: TRBV6-5; J gene: TRBJ1-2; CDR3 protein: CASSYEQGYGYTF
V gene: TRBV5-4; J gene: TRBJ2-3; CDR3 protein: CASSPLTSGGADTQYF
V gene: TRBV14; J gene: TRBJ2-2; CDR3 protein: CASSHRTGVRNTGELFF
V gene: TRBV19; J gene: TRBJ1-2; CDR3 protein: CASTGTGFGYTF
V gene: TRBV5-5; J gene: TRBJ1-4; CDR3 protein: CASSLGTQGYNEKLFF
V gene: TRBV19; J gene: TRBJ2-1; CDR3 protein: CAASGTSYEQFF
V gene: TRBV30; J gene: TRBJ2-3; CDR3 protein: CAWSQGRGEDTQYF
V gene: TRBV4-3; J gene: TRBJ1-1; CDR3 protein: CASSPSRGQLNTEAFF
V gene: TRBV2; J gene: TRBJ2-1; CDR3 protein: CASSGPGLAGGSGNEQFF
V gene: TRBV28; J gene: TRBJ2-1; CDR3 protein: CASSLTSGLDNEQFF
V gene: TRBV7-8; J gene: TRBJ2-1; CDR3 protein: CASSSGAGAEDEQFF